The 8 T cell receptor beta chains presented below share a single source sample, sequenced in a study of spatial heterogeneity in lung cancer. Broader study findings: Tumor mutation count correlated with how many alpha and beta TCRs expanded intratumorally.

TCRdb re-called the 5' RACE reads through MiXCR, storing one row per CDR3 protein. The table records over 25,000 distinct CDR3 sequences, around 7% of them present only once. Their recognized antigens are unknown. This sample's time point: sample taken at primary tumor resection. The source material was lung tumor tissue, sampled at surgery. These receptors were collected from a male donor with early-stage non-small cell lung cancer.

V usage is TRBV28 and J usage is TRBJ2-7, with TRBD2 identical over 10 bases. Trimming took 3 bases from V and 2 from J; bases not matched to a gene: 4. The CDR3 contains 15 residues. Germline CDR1 MDHEN, CDR2 SYDVKM. CDR3 nucleotide sequence: TGTGCCAGCAGTTTCATAGCGGGGGGCCCCTACGAGCAGTACTTC. This codes for CASSFIAGGPYEQYF.

This clonotype was seen many times. The V call is TRBV2, the J call TRBJ2-1; D may be TRBD1 or TRBD2 (5 bases each). Germline V gives CDR1 SNHLY, CDR2 FYNNEI. V was pared by 9 bases and J by 5 bases, with 11 bases between. This CDR3 region has 12 residues. CDR3 nucleotide sequence: TGTGCCAGTCGGGACCGACACAATGAGCAGTTCTTC. Its protein is CASRDRHNEQFF.

This clonotype has just a few counts. The V call is TRBV28, the J call TRBJ2-7, with D unresolved. V was clipped by 3 bases and J by 4 bases, with 7 bases between them. There are 12 residues in the CDR3. Germline V lookup: CDR1 MDHEN, CDR2 SYDVKM. The DNA of the CDR3 is TGTGCCAGCAGTTTGGTACGTTACGAGCAGTACTTC. Protein: CASSLVRYEQYF.

There are a few counts of this clonotype. The rearrangement joins TRBV12-3 or TRBV12-4 to TRBJ2-7, with 9 bases that match TRBD1. The CDR3 has 16 residues. Trimming took 5 bases from V and 3 from J; bases not matched to a gene: 11. The CDR3 bases are TGTGCCAGCAGTCCCCCCGGGACAGGGTTCCTCTACGAGCAGTACTTC. Protein sequence: CASSPPGTGFLYEQYF.

This clonotype occurred a few times. The chain is built from TRBV28 and TRBJ1-2; D gene unclear. V dropped 4 bases and J dropped 4 bases, with 19 bases sitting between them. This CDR3 comprises 16 residues. CDR1 is MDHEN, CDR2 SYDVKM, per germline. The CDR3 DNA reads as TGTGCCAGCAGTTCTCTCCGGATTCTAGGCTTCTATGGCTACACCTTC. This encodes CASSSLRILGFYGYTF.

The chain links TRBV9 to TRBJ2-2, with TRBD2 matching over 10 bases. Trimming removed 6 bases from V and 6 bases from J; junction bases left unmatched: 11. CDR3 length equals 16 residues. Germline lookup yields CDR1 SGDLS and CDR2 YYNGEE. In nucleotides, the CDR3 is TGTGCCAGCACCCCTCAGCGGGAGGGCCTGGCCGGGGAGCTGTTTTTT. Its translation is CASTPQREGLAGELFF.

The chain carries TRBV20-1 and TRBJ1-3, with D uncertain. The CDR3 consists of 14 residues. Per the germline V gene, CDR1 is DFQATT and CDR2 is SNEGSKA (reference sequence). V shed 6 bases and J shed 0 bases, with 12 bases lying between them. The CDR3 DNA follows: TGCAGTGCAGGAGACCTGAGCTCTGGAAACACCATATATTTT. It codes for CSAGDLSSGNTIYF.

Ten or more counts support this clonotype. V and J are TRBV3-1 and TRBJ1-5; no reliable D call. Trimming shortened V by 1 base and J by 5 bases, and 6 bases separated the two germline ends. This CDR3 comprises 13 residues. Germline V gene sequence: CDR1 LGHDT, CDR2 YNNKEL (reference sequence). CDR3 coding DNA: TGTGCCAGCAGCCAAGCCAGGCATCAGCCCCAGCATTTT. This gives the protein CASSQARHQPQHF.